The clone carrying this TCR beta chain was recorded at least ten times. Its cognate antigen is unknown. The sample comes from a study of regulatory T cells in long-lasting Graves disease. General study results and limits: Accuracy was perhaps lowered by the small sample size.

The length of the CDR3 is 14 residues. The germline V and J ends were trimmed by 1 base and 1 base, with 7 bases remaining between them. Germline values: CDR1 LGHDT, CDR2 YNNKEL (reference sequence). Library construction for TCR beta used iRepertoire HTBI primers and Arm-PCR of CDR3 regions. In the authors' methods: Identified across the samples were some 67 TRBV segments and about 15 TRBJ segments. MiXCR, run by TCRdb on the multiplex PCR reads, gives a single entry per CDR3 protein. The V and J calls were determined by TCRdb, not by the authors. Of 450,000 to 650,000 distinct CDR3 sequences in the sample, about 16% were seen once. Time point described: newly diagnosed GD, antithyroid drugs for less than 3 months. RNA from PBMCs was the source of the TCR library. This sample was also put to use in a study of T cells in Graves' hyperthyroidism and ophthalmopathy. That work adds: Clonotypes that were expanded in thyroid above 0.001 mostly appeared in blood too.

The receptor's source is a woman aged 40-65 years with Graves disease. The V gene is TRBV3-1, the J gene TRBJ1-2; D unresolved. The source material was peripheral blood mononuclear cells (PBMCs), sampled at new diagnosis, from a patient treated with antithyroid drugs. The chain's CDR3 is CASSQVAVNYGYTF. In DNA, the CDR3 is TGTGCCAGCAGCCAAGTGGCAGTTAACTATGGCTACACCTTC.